This entry features one TCR beta chain sequence. The antigen is undetermined. The source of the sample is a study of T cell responses to AZD1222 COVID-19 vaccine. General study results and limits: Rises in breadth and depth of Spike-specific TCRs came after two AZD1222 doses. Reports say nearly half of spike-specific TCRs go after unmutated variant regions. Only a handful of AZD1222 recipients, more than five in all, had baseline seropositivity.

Sequencing was performed with immunoSEQ multiplex PCR; in TCRdb, only in-frame clones are kept and a portion is missing. This sample carries 88,000 or so clones, less than 90% of them seen once, and the ten largest clones take around 5%. The V gene's germline CDR1 is SGHRS and CDR2 YFSETQ. The CDR3 covers 13 residues. Trimming cost V 1 base and J 3 bases, with 4 bases left between them. J is TRBJ2-2 and V is TRBV5-1, with no clear D. The receptor was isolated from an adult who received the AZD1222 COVID-19 vaccine. Material: peripheral blood, obtained 28 days after the second AZD1222 dose. CDR3 coding DNA: TGCGCCAGCAGCTTGTTAGACACCGGGGAGCTGTTTTTT. It yields the protein CASSLLDTGELFF.